This TCR beta chain originates from a study of T cell changes during pregnancy in multiple sclerosis. TCRdb's copy holds only in-frame clones and misses some; the assay was immunoSEQ multiplex PCR. The sample has 75,000 to 95,000 clones, more than 85% seen once; the top ten hold approximately 1.4%. This sample comprised peripheral blood, obtained in the first trimester of pregnancy. The TCR originated in a female donor with multiple sclerosis, enrolled in a pregnancy study.

The CDR3 nucleotides are TGTGCCAGCAGCGTAGAAATCCAGGTCCCTAACTATGGCTACACCTTC. Its translation: CASSVEIQVPNYGYTF. V and J are TRBV9 and TRBJ1-2, with no clear D. The CDR3 covers 16 residues. The V end lost 0 bases, the J end lost 0 bases, and 12 bases lay between the germline ends. The germline CDR1 and CDR2 sequences are SGDLS and YYNGEE.